The entry below describes one TCR beta chain. What it binds is unknown. Sampling of blood occurred at baseline, cycle 4 day 1, and cycle 7 day 1. The data were taken from a study of OX40 agonist ivuxolimab in advanced cancers. Study background: The patients got ivuxolimab, which is an agonistic anti-OX40 (CD134) antibody. General study results and limits: More expanded clones were seen, on average, in CD8+ T cells than in CD4+. Clonal expansion was among the lowest in partial responders at 0.1-3.0 mg/kg, especially CD8+.

The data were produced by immunoSEQ multiplex PCR, yet TCRdb's version contains in-frame clones alone and is incomplete. The sample carries 50,000 to 75,000 clones, 70% to 90% recorded once. V lost 4 bases to trimming and J lost 9 bases, with 16 bases between them. Germline CDR1 and CDR2: MNHNS and SASEGT. CDR3 length equals 15 residues. This specimen was CD4+ or CD8+ T cells sorted from blood, taken in a trial of the OX40 agonist ivuxolimab. The chain has TRBV6-1 and TRBJ1-6; the D is unclear. The TCR comes from an adult with an advanced solid tumor such as melanoma, head and neck, liver or kidney cancer. The CDR3 DNA reads as TGTGCCAGCAGTGTACCCGACCTGGGGAGTTCACCCCTCCACTTT. It translates to CASSVPDLGSSPLHF.